This T cell receptor (beta chain) was profiled in a study of blood T cell repertoires in COVID-19. Study at large: Sample material is recorded as cDNA or gDNA derived from T cells, B-cell-depleted T cells, or PBMCs.

Trimming took 2 bases from V and 9 from J, leaving 8 bases between them. From germline, CDR1 is WNHNN and CDR2 SYGVQD (reference sequence). The CDR3 contains 12 residues. The authors' processing: Researchers report that nucleated cell counts were estimated from reference gene primer amplification. Profiling relied on immunoSEQ multiplex PCR, and the TCRdb table lists in-frame clones only, not all of them. V and J calls and clone size are copied from that table; D and trimming were computed from the DNA. The sample consists of about 120,000 clones, 55% to 75% of them appearing once. This receptor was identified in a woman in her 70s with acute or convalescent COVID-19. Input material: peripheral blood. The V call is TRBV10-1, the J call TRBJ2-4; no clear D gene. The CDR3 protein is CASSEPGSIQYF. CDR3 in DNA: TGCGCCAGCAGTGAGCCGGGTAGCATTCAGTACTTC.